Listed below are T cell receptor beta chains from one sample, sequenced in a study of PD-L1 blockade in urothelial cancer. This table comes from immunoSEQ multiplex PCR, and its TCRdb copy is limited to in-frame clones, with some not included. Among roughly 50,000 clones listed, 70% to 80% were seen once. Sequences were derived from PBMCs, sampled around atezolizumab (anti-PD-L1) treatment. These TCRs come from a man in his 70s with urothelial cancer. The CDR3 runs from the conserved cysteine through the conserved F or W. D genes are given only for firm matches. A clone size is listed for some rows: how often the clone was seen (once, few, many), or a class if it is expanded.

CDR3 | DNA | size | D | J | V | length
CASSLISGNTEAFF | TGTGCCAGCAGCTTAATCTCAGGGAACACTGAAGCTTTCTTT | NA | NA | TRBJ1-1 | TRBV7-9 | 14
CASRGGASENEQFF | TGCGCCAGCAGAGGGGGGGCCAGTGAAAATGAGCAGTTCTTC | NA | NA | TRBJ2-1 | TRBV5-1 | 14
CASSRTSGIADTQYF | TGTGCCAGCAGTCGTACTAGCGGGATCGCAGATACGCAGTATTTT | NA | TRBD2 | TRBJ2-3 | TRBV5-6 | 15
CASSQEWTSGGLQETQYF | TGCGCCAGCAGCCAAGAATGGACTAGCGGGGGACTCCAAGAGACCCAGTACTTC | NA | TRBD2 | TRBJ2-5 | TRBV4-3 | 18
CASSLRRQGYEQYF | TGTGCCAGCAGCTTACGGCGGCAGGGCTACGAGCAGTACTTC | NA | NA | TRBJ2-7 | TRBV7-2 | 14
CSVEGTGESITEAFF | TGCAGCGTTGAGGGGACAGGGGAGTCAATCACTGAAGCTTTCTTT | few | TRBD1 | TRBJ1-1 | TRBV29-1 | 15
CASSHLAGGPGNEQFF | TGCGCCAGCAGCCATCTAGCGGGGGGGCCTGGCAATGAGCAGTTCTTC | NA | TRBD2 | TRBJ2-1 | TRBV4-3 | 16
CASSPQGYGYTF | TGCGCCAGCAGCCCCCAGGGCTATGGCTACACCTTC | NA | NA | TRBJ1-2 | TRBV5-1 | 12
CASSYSGTGIYGYTF | TGTGCCAGCAGTTACTCTGGGACAGGGATTTATGGCTACACCTTC | NA | TRBD1 | TRBJ1-2 | TRBV6-7 | 15
CASSRTYSAGETQYF | TGTGCCAGCAGCCGGACTTACAGCGCCGGTGAGACCCAGTACTTC | few | NA | TRBJ2-5 | TRBV4-2 | 15
CATRTGGNSGANVLTF | TGTGCCACCCGGACAGGGGGTAACTCTGGGGCCAACGTCCTGACTTTC | NA | TRBD1 | TRBJ2-6 | TRBV19 | 16
CASSRGSGLDNEQFF | TGTGCCAGCAGCCGGGGGAGCGGGCTCGACAATGAGCAGTTCTTC | NA | NA | TRBJ2-1 | TRBV6-5 | 15
CASSYRGRETQYF | TGTGCCAGCAGTTACAGGGGGCGGGAGACCCAGTACTTC | NA | TRBD1 | TRBJ2-5 | TRBV6-6 | 13
CASSLEGRGTYGYTF | TGTGCCAGCAGCTTAGAGGGGCGAGGCACGTATGGCTACACCTTC | once | NA | TRBJ1-2 | TRBV7-9 | 15
CASSRATGGTEAFF | TGTGCCAGCAGCCGAGCAACAGGGGGGACTGAAGCTTTCTTT | NA | TRBD1 | TRBJ1-1 | TRBV14 | 14
CASSQDPGRDRRGKLFF | TGCGCCAGCAGCCAAGATCCTGGGCGAGACCGGCGTGGAAAACTGTTTTTT | NA | NA | TRBJ1-4 | TRBV4-3 | 17
CASRPGQGGGYTF | TGTGCCAGCAGACCGGGACAGGGTGGCGGCTACACCTTC | NA | TRBD1 | TRBJ1-2 | TRBV6-6 | 13
CASSPGTMKTQYF | TGCGCCAGCAGCCCCGGGACTATGAAGACCCAGTACTTC | once | TRBD2 | TRBJ2-5 | TRBV4-3 | 13
CASSPRPRGETQYF | TGTGCCAGCTCACCACGTCCCAGGGGTGAGACCCAGTACTTC | NA | NA | TRBJ2-5 | TRBV18 | 14
CASSQAQNGGVQFF | TGTGCCAGCAGCCAAGCCCAGAACGGGGGGGTGCAGTTCTTC | NA | TRBD2 | TRBJ2-1 | TRBV4-2 | 14
CASSWGLAGGYNEQFF | TGTGCCAGCAGCTGGGGACTAGCGGGAGGGTACAATGAGCAGTTCTTC | NA | TRBD2 | TRBJ2-1 | TRBV11-3 | 16
CASSPIQGSGYTF | TGTGCCAGCAGCCCAATCCAGGGTTCTGGCTACACCTTC | NA | NA | TRBJ1-2 | TRBV5-4 | 13
CASSLSTGGYGYTF | TGTGCCAGCAGCTTAAGCACAGGGGGCTATGGCTACACCTTC | few | TRBD1 | TRBJ1-2 | TRBV11-2 | 14
CASSLGDRVSDGYTF | TGCGCCAGCAGCTTGGGGGACAGGGTGAGCGATGGCTACACCTTC | NA | TRBD1 | TRBJ1-2 | TRBV5-1 | 15
CASSSWTSGPGGQYF | TGTGCCAGCAGCTCCTGGACTAGCGGGCCAGGTGGACAGTACTTC | few | TRBD2 | TRBJ2-7 | TRBV7-9 | 15
CASSSQGLSYNEQFF | TGTGCCAGCAGCTCGCAGGGACTCTCCTACAATGAGCAGTTCTTC | NA | NA | TRBJ2-1 | TRBV7-9 | 15
CASREQGTSGNTIYF | TGTGCCAGCAGAGAACAGGGGACGTCTGGAAACACCATATATTTT | NA | TRBD1 | TRBJ1-3 | TRBV2 | 15
CSVETSGRFFEFNEQFF | TGCAGCGTTGAGACTAGCGGGAGGTTTTTTGAATTCAATGAGCAGTTCTTC | NA | TRBD2 | TRBJ2-1 | TRBV29-1 | 17
CASSLPGGNTGELFF | TGTGCCAGCAGCTTGCCCGGTGGGAACACCGGGGAGCTGTTTTTT | NA | NA | TRBJ2-2 | TRBV5-6 | 15
CASSRSSGGAYEQFF | TGTGCCAGCAGCCGATCTAGCGGGGGGGCCTATGAGCAGTTCTTC | few | TRBD2 | TRBJ2-1 | TRBV7-7 | 15
CASSVVKAGAGETQYF | TGTGCCAGCAGCGTAGTGAAAGCGGGGGCCGGAGAGACCCAGTACTTC | NA | TRBD2 | TRBJ2-5 | TRBV9 | 16
CASSADEWAEQYF | TGTGCCAGCAGCGCAGACGAGTGGGCCGAGCAGTACTTC | few | NA | TRBJ2-7 | TRBV9 | 13
CASSTGPGNTIYF | TGTGCCAGCTCAACAGGGCCTGGAAACACCATATATTTT | NA | NA | TRBJ1-3 | TRBV2 | 13
CASSLSGGVPSEQYF | TGTGCCAGCAGCTTATCTGGGGGGGTACCCTCCGAGCAGTACTTC | once | TRBD2 | TRBJ2-7 | TRBV7-6 | 15
CASSLWRAGGSNEQFF | TGTGCCAGCAGCCTTTGGCGGGCGGGAGGCTCCAATGAGCAGTTCTTC | few | TRBD2 | TRBJ2-1 | TRBV11-2 | 16
CASSPLGLAGDETQYF | TGTGCCAGCAGCCCCCTTGGGCTAGCGGGAGACGAGACCCAGTACTTC | NA | TRBD2 | TRBJ2-5 | TRBV11-2 | 16
CASSYLGQGNRNEQFF | TGTGCCAGCAGTTACTTGGGACAGGGTAATCGGAATGAGCAGTTCTTC | once | TRBD1 | TRBJ2-1 | TRBV6-5 | 16
CAIKASGRYYEQYF | TGTGCCATCAAAGCTAGCGGGCGTTATTACGAGCAGTACTTC | once | TRBD2 | TRBJ2-7 | TRBV10-3 | 14
CASSQERGQPQHF | TGCGCCAGCAGCCAAGAAAGAGGACAGCCCCAGCATTTT | NA | NA | TRBJ1-5 | TRBV4-3 | 13
CASSGQGVDTQYF | TGTGCCAGCAGCGGACAGGGGGTAGATACGCAGTATTTT | NA | TRBD1 | TRBJ2-3 | TRBV7-2 | 13